The 5 T cell receptor beta chains presented below share a single source sample, sequenced in a study of control samples from healthy donors and cancer patients. Measured with immunoSEQ multiplex PCR; TCRdb has only the in-frame clones, and not every one. Seen here are 150,000 or so clones, over 90% observed once, and the top ten hold approximately 2.5%. The material sequenced was blood. The receptor set was obtained from a man aged 45-65 years in good health.

This clone was found once. The rearrangement joins TRBV3-1 (or the pseudogene TRBV3-2) to TRBJ1-2, with D unresolved. This CDR3 is 13 amino acids long. The V and J ends lost 0 bases and 4 bases respectively, with 6 bases between them. CDR1 and CDR2 (germline): LGHDT, YNNKEL (reference sequence). The CDR3 sequence: CASSQEAIYGYTF. For the CDR3, the DNA is TGTGCCAGCAGCCAAGAGGCCATCTATGGCTACACCTTC.

The rearrangement joins TRBV19 to TRBJ2-7; D possibly uses TRBD1 or TRBD2 (6 bases each). V gave up 5 bases and J gave up 2 bases, with 13 bases separating them. The CDR3 has 14 residues. The germline gives CDR1 LNHDA, CDR2 SQIVND (reference sequence). The CDR3 sequence: CASSARGATYEQYF. In DNA, the CDR3 is TGTGCCAGTAGTGCGAGGGGGGCTACCTACGAGCAGTACTTC.

This chain links TRBV7-9 with TRBJ2-5; D not certain. The length of the CDR3 is 14 residues. Looked up from germline, CDR1 is SEHNR and CDR2 is FQNEAQ (reference sequence). Trimming removed 1 base at V and 1 base at J, with 7 bases between. CDR3 DNA sequence: TGTGCCAGCAGCTTAGAAGGGCTCCAAGAGACCCAGTACTTC. Residues: CASSLEGLQETQYF.

The chain recombines TRBV2 with TRBJ2-7; 10 positions agree with TRBD1. This CDR3 is 14 amino acids long. V was pared by 8 bases and J by 2 bases, with 6 bases of the junction left unmatched. CDR1 SNHLY and CDR2 FYNNEI come from the germline V gene. The CDR3: CASSGTGVTYEQYF. The CDR3 region has the DNA TGTGCCAGCTCTGGGACAGGGGTTACCTACGAGCAGTACTTC.

J is TRBJ1-2 and V is TRBV9, with D hard to call. This CDR3 has 12 amino acids. V was trimmed by 8 bases and J by 9 bases, leaving 17 bases between them. The germline gives CDR1 SGDLS, CDR2 YYNGEE. CDR3 DNA: TGTGCCAGTCTTGATGGGCCCCCTCGCTACACCTTC. It translates to CASLDGPPRYTF. Full variable domain (outside the CDR3, taken from reference TRBV9 and TRBJ1-2): DSGVTQTPKHLITATGQRVTLRCSPRSGDLSVYWYQQSLDQGLQFLIQYYNGEERAKGNILERFSAQQFPDLHSELNLSSLELGDSALYFCASLDGPPRYTFGSGTRLTVV.